The 20 T cell receptor beta chains listed next were all sequenced from one sample in a study of T cell changes during pregnancy in multiple sclerosis. Libraries were prepared by immunoSEQ multiplex PCR; TCRdb keeps only in-frame clonotypes and omits some of them. The data show 69,000 or so clones, with approximately 92% seen just once and about 2.2% held by the top ten. Sequencing was performed on peripheral blood, taken before pregnancy. The receptors come from a female donor with multiple sclerosis, enrolled in a pregnancy study.

The J gene is TRBJ2-5, the V gene TRBV11-3; D is unclear. CDR3 length: 14 amino acids. The V end lost 2 bases, the J end lost 2 bases, and 9 bases lay between the germline ends. The germline V gene has CDR1 SGHNT and CDR2 YENEEA. CDR3 nucleotide sequence: TGTGCCAGCAGCTTACGACTCACTCAAGAGACCCAGTACTTC. Its translation: CASSLRLTQETQYF.

Remarks on this clone: This specimen includes other DNA sequences encoding the same CDR3. The chain combines TRBV4-3 with TRBJ1-1, with D perhaps TRBD1 (5 bases). Germline V gives CDR1 LGHNA, CDR2 YSLEER. V was shortened by 0 bases and J by 4 bases, with 6 bases between the two germline ends. This CDR3 has 13 amino acids. CDR3 nucleotide sequence: TGCGCCAGCAGCCAAGACACAGGCACTGAAGCTTTCTTT. This codes for CASSQDTGTEAFF.

In DNA, the CDR3 is TGTGCCAGCCGGGACAGAGTCAACACAGATACGCAGTATTTT. Translated, it gives CASRDRVNTDTQYF. The rearrangement uses TRBV10-3 and TRBJ2-3; the match to TRBD1 covers 7 bases. With V trimmed by 10 bases and J by 2 bases, 9 bases remained unmatched. Germline CDR1 ENHRY, CDR2 SYGVKD. The CDR3 is 14 amino acids.

The V and J genes are TRBV14 and TRBJ1-2; weak D call: TRBD1 (6 bases). This CDR3 spans 14 amino acids. V lost 1 base and J 4 bases, leaving 10 bases between the germline ends. Germline assignment: CDR1 SGHDN and CDR2 FVKESK. This CDR3 reads CASSQVSTGYGYTF. Here the CDR3 DNA reads TGTGCCAGCAGCCAAGTGTCGACAGGCTATGGCTACACCTTC. Supplemented by reference TRBV14 and TRBJ1-2, the full variable domain reads EAGVTQFPSHSVIEKGQTVTLRCDPISGHDNLYWYRRVMGKEIKFLLHFVKESKQDESGMPNNRFLAERTGGTYSTLKVQPAELEDSGVYFCASSQVSTGYGYTFGSGTRLTVV.

V is TRBV4-3 and J is TRBJ1-5, with D possibly TRBD1 on 6 matching bases. V dropped 0 bases and J dropped 5 bases, with 8 bases sitting between them. This CDR3 contains 14 residues. From germline, CDR1 is LGHNA and CDR2 YSLEER. CDR3 bases: TGCGCCAGCAGCCAAGATGCAGGGGATCAGCCCCAGCATTTT. Its translation is CASSQDAGDQPQHF.

This chain joins TRBV25-1 and TRBJ1-1; D perhaps matches TRBD1 (5 bases). The CDR3 is made up of 14 amino acids. V shed 3 bases and J shed 1 base, with 9 bases lying between them. CDR1 MGHDK and CDR2 SYGVNS come from the germline V gene. CDR3 in amino acids: CASSEDTGNTEAFF. In nucleotides, the CDR3 is TGTGCCAGCAGTGAGGATACAGGGAACACTGAAGCTTTCTTT.

This sequence joins TRBV27 and TRBJ1-1; weak D call: TRBD1 (6 bases). The germline CDR1 and CDR2 sequences are MNHEY and SMNVEV (reference sequence). The CDR3 is 13 amino acids. V lost 8 bases, J lost 2 bases, and 12 bases lay in between. Here the CDR3 DNA reads TGTGCCAGCCGGGGGGCTGAAAACACTGAAGCTTTCTTT. Its translation is CASRGAENTEAFF.

At least ten counts were recorded for this clone. The CDR3 nucleotides read TGTGCCAGCAGCGAGGGACTAGCGCTCTACGAGCAGTACTTC. Encoded protein: CASSEGLALYEQYF. The chain has TRBV7-2 and TRBJ2-7, with 10 bases lining up with TRBD2. In germline, CDR1 is SGHTA, CDR2 FQGNSA. V lost 5 bases to trimming and J lost 3 bases; unmatched junction nucleotides: 4. The CDR3 contains 14 residues.

This chain connects TRBV27 to TRBJ1-5; a weak D match, TRBD1 (5 bases). Trimming cost V 1 base and J 12 bases, with 16 bases left between them. The CDR3 has 14 amino acids. Germline loops: CDR1 MNHEY, CDR2 SMNVEV (reference sequence). The chain's CDR3 is CASSLFRDSKVQHF. The DNA of the CDR3 is TGTGCCAGCAGTTTATTTCGGGACTCAAAAGTCCAGCATTTT.

The chain employs TRBV6-6 and TRBJ2-7; possible D gene TRBD1, 5 bases. V was shortened by 5 bases and J by 4 bases, with 12 bases between the two germline ends. The CDR3 runs 13 residues. Germline values: CDR1 MNHNY, CDR2 SVGAGI (reference sequence). Here the CDR3 reads CASSPMGQYEQYF. The CDR3 DNA follows: TGTGCCAGCAGTCCGATGGGGCAATACGAGCAGTACTTC.

This chain uses TRBV27 with TRBJ2-3, with D possibly being TRBD2 (6 bases). Trimming left V 1 base short and J 1 base short, with 12 bases between. This CDR3 has 16 amino acids. Germline assignment: CDR1 MNHEY and CDR2 SMNVEV (reference sequence). The CDR3, as DNA: TGTGCCAGCAGTTTATGGCGACTAGAGGGCACAGATACGCAGTATTTT. It translates to CASSLWRLEGTDTQYF.

The chain links TRBV18 to TRBJ2-7, with TRBD1 matching over 8 bases. CDR1 and CDR2 from the germline V gene are KGHSH and LQKENI. Germline trimming cut 3 bases from V and 7 bases from J; bases unmatched to any gene: 11. The length of the CDR3 is 15 residues. Written as DNA, the CDR3 is TGTGCCAGCTCACCCAACGGACAGGGTTCGGGGGAGCAGTACTTC. It yields the protein CASSPNGQGSGEQYF.

This clone appeared a single time. One junction end disagrees with the germline gene, perhaps due to a read error. V gene TRBV7-2 combines with J gene TRBJ1-1, with D maybe TRBD1 (6 bases). The CDR3 totals 13 residues. Looked up from germline, CDR1 is SGHTA and CDR2 is FQGNSA. Here the CDR3 reads CASSPSGDTAAFF. The CDR3 nucleotides read TGTGCCAGCAGCCCTTCAGGGGACACTGCAGCTTTCTTT. Based on the CDR3 plus reference TRBV7-2 and TRBJ1-1, the full variable domain is GAGVSQSPSNKVTEKGKDVELRCDPISGHTALYWYRQSLGQGLEFLIYFQGNSAPDKSGLPSDRFSAERTGGSVSTLTIQRTQQEDSAVYLCASSPSGDTAAFFGQGTRLTVV.

The V gene is TRBV11-2, the J gene TRBJ1-6; D is perhaps TRBD1 (5 bases). The CDR3 has 18 amino acids. Between the trimmed V and J ends, which lost 2 bases and 4 bases, there was a span of 18 bases. Germline CDR1 SGHAT, CDR2 FQNNGV. CDR3 region: CASSLRSVGGSYNSPLHF. The CDR3 DNA follows: TGTGCCAGCAGCTTAAGATCTGTGGGGGGAAGTTATAATTCACCCCTCCACTTT.

The chain has TRBV4-1 and TRBJ2-1, with 14 bases lining up with TRBD2. Germline V gene sequence: CDR1 MGHRA, CDR2 YSYEKL. This CDR3 is 20 amino acids long. Trimming at V came to 1 base and at J to 1 base, leaving 9 bases not matched to a gene. CDR3: CASSQAPGTSGSPSYNEQFF. CDR3 bases: TGCGCCAGCAGCCAAGCGCCCGGGACTAGCGGGAGTCCGTCCTACAATGAGCAGTTCTTC.

This clone was seen a single time. The V call is TRBV28, the J call TRBJ1-2; 8 bases fit TRBD1. The CDR3 runs to 14 residues. Unmatched junction bases numbered 9, after V lost 8 bases and J lost 4 bases. The germline gives CDR1 MDHEN, CDR2 SYDVKM. The CDR3, as DNA: TGTGCCAGCGGGGGTACAGGGGGATTCTATGGCTACACCTTC. Translation: CASGGTGGFYGYTF.

This clone was detected once. The V and J genes are TRBV6-5 and TRBJ2-7; tentatively, D is TRBD2 (5 bases). Germline loops: CDR1 MNHEY, CDR2 SVGAGI. V gave up 5 bases and J gave up 4 bases, with 12 bases separating them. The CDR3 length is 13 residues. Here the CDR3 reads CASSRAEGYEQYF. For the CDR3, the DNA is TGTGCCAGCAGTCGAGCAGAGGGTTACGAGCAGTACTTC.

The chain couples TRBV9 to TRBJ2-1; D is possibly TRBD1 (5 bases). Germline CDR1 is SGDLS and CDR2 is YYNGEE. V was cut by 3 bases and J by 9 bases, with 13 bases left in between. The CDR3 is 13 amino acids. The CDR3 region has the DNA TGTGCCAGCAGCGAGCAAACCCAGGGTGAGCAGTTCTTC. Translated, it gives CASSEQTQGEQFF.

The chain employs TRBV6-5 and TRBJ2-1; possibly TRBD1 for D (5 bases). Between the trimmed V and J ends, which lost 3 bases and 10 bases, there was a span of 10 bases. In germline, CDR1 is MNHEY, CDR2 SVGAGI. CDR3 length: 12 amino acids. Written as DNA, the CDR3 is TGTGCCAGCAGTTATCCAGGGCCGGAGCAGTTCTTC. This codes for CASSYPGPEQFF.

The chain uses TRBV7-9 and TRBJ1-1; the D is unclear. The CDR3 has 13 amino acids. The V end was cut by 5 bases, the J end by 0 bases, with 7 bases between. Germline-derived CDR1 and CDR2 are SEHNR and FQNEAQ (reference sequence). DNA for the CDR3: TGTGCCAGCAGCCCTCGGGTGAACACTGAAGCTTTCTTT. It encodes CASSPRVNTEAFF.